These T cell receptor beta chains were read from a single sample in a study of a mutant IDH1 vaccine in newly diagnosed glioma. The protocol was immunoSEQ multiplex PCR, while the TCRdb copy is restricted to in-frame clones and leaves out a portion. The table has about 50,000 clones, 76% seen once. The antigens these receptors bind are not known. Here the sequenced sample was PBMCs, taken from a glioma patient whose treatment included an IDH1 peptide vaccine. These receptors came from a man in his forties with glioma. Each CDR3 is given with its conserved first and last residue. The order of the fields is J gene, V gene, clone size, D gene, CDR3 protein, CDR3 DNA. A D gene is named only where the DNA matches it firmly. Where a row states a size, it is once, few, many or the class of an expanded clone; other rows omit it.

J gene: TRBJ2-5; V gene: TRBV11-3; clone size: NA; D gene: NA; CDR3 protein: CASSLGFETQYF; CDR3 DNA: TGTGCCAGCAGCTTAGGGTTCGAGACCCAGTACTTC
J gene: TRBJ2-3; V gene: TRBV5-3; clone size: NA; D gene: TRBD2; CDR3 protein: CARSWGSGSSIDTQYF; CDR3 DNA: TGTGCCAGAAGCTGGGGAAGCGGGAGCTCAATAGATACGCAGTATTTT
J gene: TRBJ1-1; V gene: TRBV6-1; clone size: few; D gene: NA; CDR3 protein: CASTPRDPGTEAFF; CDR3 DNA: TGTGCCAGCACCCCCCGGGACCCCGGCACTGAAGCTTTCTTT
J gene: TRBJ1-4; V gene: TRBV19; clone size: NA; D gene: NA; CDR3 protein: CASSIVGSHLVFF; CDR3 DNA: TGTGCCAGTAGTATAGTAGGTAGCCACCTGGTGTTTTTT
J gene: TRBJ1-5; V gene: TRBV6-5; clone size: NA; D gene: NA; CDR3 protein: CASRRTSSNQPQHF; CDR3 DNA: TGTGCCAGCAGGCGGACATCTAGCAATCAGCCCCAGCATTTT
J gene: TRBJ2-7; V gene: TRBV9; clone size: few; D gene: TRBD2; CDR3 protein: CASGRGLAGSYEQYF; CDR3 DNA: TGTGCCAGCGGGAGGGGGCTAGCGGGGTCCTACGAGCAGTACTTC
J gene: TRBJ2-1; V gene: TRBV29-1; clone size: NA; D gene: TRBD1; CDR3 protein: CSVGQGYNEQFF; CDR3 DNA: TGCAGCGTAGGACAGGGATACAATGAGCAGTTCTTC
J gene: TRBJ1-5; V gene: TRBV27; clone size: NA; D gene: NA; CDR3 protein: CASSNGPRSSANQPQHF; CDR3 DNA: TGTGCCAGCAGTAACGGACCCCGGTCAAGTGCCAATCAGCCCCAGCATTTT
J gene: TRBJ1-5; V gene: TRBV19; clone size: NA; D gene: TRBD1; CDR3 protein: CASSIIFGTDSNQPQHF; CDR3 DNA: TGTGCCAGTAGTATCATTTTTGGGACAGATAGCAATCAGCCCCAGCATTTT
J gene: TRBJ2-1; V gene: TRBV12-5; clone size: NA; D gene: NA; CDR3 protein: CASGPTAGNYEQFF; CDR3 DNA: TGTGCTAGTGGCCCCACAGCGGGTAACTATGAGCAGTTCTTC
J gene: TRBJ1-2; V gene: TRBV6-1; clone size: NA; D gene: NA; CDR3 protein: CASSGSIRDGYTF; CDR3 DNA: TGTGCCAGCAGTGGGTCCATAAGGGATGGCTACACCTTC
J gene: TRBJ2-5; V gene: TRBV11-2; clone size: NA; D gene: NA; CDR3 protein: CASSLGGLETQYF; CDR3 DNA: TGTGCCAGCAGCTTAGGGGGGCTAGAGACCCAGTACTTC
J gene: TRBJ2-7; V gene: TRBV5-5; clone size: NA; D gene: TRBD2; CDR3 protein: CASSLGWILASGSYEQYF; CDR3 DNA: TGTGCCAGCAGCTTGGGTTGGATCTTGGCTAGCGGGAGCTACGAGCAGTACTTC
J gene: TRBJ2-7; V gene: TRBV6-1; clone size: few; D gene: TRBD1; CDR3 protein: CASSPGQGAREQYF; CDR3 DNA: TGTGCCAGCAGCCCGGGACAGGGGGCGCGAGAGCAGTACTTC
J gene: TRBJ1-5; V gene: TRBV4-1; clone size: NA; D gene: NA; CDR3 protein: CASSQVGAGPNQPQHF; CDR3 DNA: TGCGCCAGCAGCCAAGTCGGAGCGGGGCCCAATCAGCCCCAGCATTTT
J gene: TRBJ2-2; V gene: TRBV5-4; clone size: NA; D gene: TRBD2; CDR3 protein: CASTGTSGENTGELFF; CDR3 DNA: TGTGCCAGCACCGGGACTAGCGGGGAGAACACCGGGGAGCTGTTTTTT